A single sample gave rise to the 6 T cell receptor beta chains below, sequenced in a study of cytomegalovirus exposure and HLA in healthy donors. 13 Jbeta primers and 60 Vbeta primers were used for the PCR. Sequenced by immunoSEQ multiplex PCR; TCRdb stores in-frame clones only, minus some. The data contain some 110,000 clones, 9% to 10% of them singletons. What was sequenced was PBMCs. The receptors were gathered from a man aged 25 to 40 in good health and CMV-seronegative.

This clone has only a few counts. V and J are TRBV15 and TRBJ2-7; a possible D gene is TRBD2 (5 bases). The V end lost 8 bases, the J end lost 2 bases, and 16 bases lay between the germline ends. CDR3 length: 14 amino acids. Germline CDR1 LNHNV, CDR2 YYDKDF (reference sequence). CDR3 sequence: CATGRAGGAYEQYF. The DNA for the CDR3 is TGTGCCACCGGGCGGGCGGGCGGTGCCTACGAGCAGTACTTC.

V and J are TRBV10-3 and TRBJ2-1, with unresolved D. CDR1 and CDR2 (germline): ENHRY, SYGVKD. V was shortened by 3 bases and J by 8 bases, with 5 bases between the two germline ends. This CDR3 is built from 11 residues. CDR3 loop: CAISDLYEQFF. The CDR3 nucleotides are TGTGCCATCAGTGATCTCTATGAGCAGTTCTTC.

This clone occurred a few times. This sequence joins TRBV19 and TRBJ1-5; D not certain. The CDR3 loop spans 14 amino acids. V lost 7 bases to trimming and J lost 3 bases, with 13 bases between them. From germline, CDR1 is LNHDA and CDR2 SQIVND (reference sequence). The chain's CDR3 is CASTDIVLNQPQHF. CDR3 sequence (DNA): TGTGCCAGTACCGACATAGTACTCAATCAGCCCCAGCATTTT.

V is TRBV29-1 and J is TRBJ2-7; D gene unclear. This CDR3 comprises 13 residues. V was shortened by 3 bases and J by 0 bases, with 9 bases between the two germline ends. Germline-derived CDR1 and CDR2 are SQVTM and ANQGSEA. CDR3 residues: CSVDASGSYEQYF. CDR3 in DNA: TGCAGCGTTGACGCCTCCGGCTCCTACGAGCAGTACTTC.

This clone was seen more than once but under ten times. The rearrangement uses TRBV4-2 and TRBJ1-1, with 10 bases lining up with TRBD1. CDR1 is LGHNA, CDR2 YNFKEQ, per germline. The J segment lost 5 bases and the V segment lost 4 bases, leaving 7 bases of the junction unmatched. This CDR3 has 15 residues. The CDR3 sequence: CASSLGQGMITEAFF. DNA of the CDR3: TGTGCCAGCAGCCTGGGACAGGGGATGATAACTGAAGCTTTCTTT.

V and J are TRBV11-3 and TRBJ1-6; TRBD1 might be the D (5 bases). Trimming left V 0 bases short and J 7 bases short, with 10 bases between. From germline, CDR1 is SGHNT and CDR2 YENEEA. The CDR3 spans 15 residues. The CDR3 DNA reads as TGTGCCAGCAGCTTAGAGGGAGGGGAGAATTCACCCCTCCACTTT. Translating it yields CASSLEGGENSPLHF.